The entry that follows covers one TCR beta chain sequence. Its antigen is still unknown. Per-base qualities were not stored, and no clone one base away is much larger. The library was produced with 5' RACE. Sequencing instrument: Illumina HiSeq 2500. A second about 7 to 12 cycle PCR used a sample-barcoded 5' primer and a J-beta primer mix. A template-switch 5' adaptor carrying 12 random nucleotides introduced a unique molecular identifier onto each TCR beta cDNA molecule. Each sample yielded at least 2.5 million CDR3-containing paired-end reads. First-strand cDNA synthesis was performed from all RNA using the Mint cDNA synthesis kit, with priming by a TRBC-specific oligonucleotide. Following uracil-DNA glycosylase treatment, a first 18-cycle PCR with universal primers M1SS and BC2_uni_R was performed on all cDNA. In the authors' own workflow: For normalization, 1 million high-quality reads, each with a distinct molecular identifier, were randomly selected from each sample. Reads sharing molecular identifiers were discarded rather than binned into consensus sequences. CDR3 identification, clonotype clustering and error correction used MiTCR with a Q25 quality threshold and the strictest error-elimination algorithm. Lower-bound total TCR beta diversity was estimated with a nonparametric unseen species model using Euler transformation. Clones were called with MiXCR by TCRdb after fastp trimmed the public reads at Q25, and only in-frame beta chains were retained. All rows with the same CDR3 protein become a single entry with the most common DNA and genes. V and J calls and clone size were set by TCRdb, not the authors. This sample lists about 1.6 million distinct CDR3 sequences; about 35% were detected once. Approximately 10% of the sample goes to the ten largest clones.

Trimming accounts for 2 bases at V and 6 bases at J, while the number of junction bases matched to no gene is 5. Inclusive of the bounding cysteine and phenylalanine, the CDR3 is 14 residues long. The read is trimmed to its CDR3 DNA, 42 bases read in frame from base 1. The sample belongs to a study of blood T cells in healthy people across ages (dated by TCRdb to between 2015 and 2016). Some background on the complete study: In model experiments, roughly one uniquely barcoded TCR beta cDNA molecule per two T cells was captured by template switching. To track age-related changes in TCR beta repertoire diversity, the study relied on deep sequencing normalized with unique cDNA molecular identifiers. Four age groups were formed from the donors: young (average 16 years), middle-aged (around 41), aged (about 62) and long-lived (roughly 81). Using the same blood draw, the study looked at two additional independent replicas of 1 million unique cDNA reads for two donors, one aged 18 to 30 and the other aged 80 or older. Donors of different ages were randomly distributed across sequencing lanes to avoid experimental bias. Study-wide findings and limitations: A strong correlation was found between observed TCR beta diversity and the percentage of naive T cells measured by flow cytometry. Bulk unsorted PBMC profiling prevented conclusive comparison of naive and antigen-experienced compartments. Observed TCR beta diversity per million T cells fell roughly linearly with age, and a significant reduction was already apparent by age about 36. Donor CMV infection status was unknown, potentially confounding age-related changes in expanded clonotypes. Estimates of total diversity based on one million sequenced T cells were regarded as lower bounds and as underestimates. Compared with the aged group, the long-lived group had more naive CD4+ T cells, fewer expanded clones and increased TCR diversity, a pattern suggesting age selection.

Systemically healthy Caucasian individuals from Russia, over 30 in total and aged roughly 6 to 95 years, were included as donors. Each donor gave approximately 9.3 milliliters of peripheral blood, collected into EDTA-treated Vacutainer tubes. Ficoll-Paque density-gradient centrifugation was used to isolate PBMCs, with at least 7 million per sample. Total RNA was extracted from PBMCs with Trizol reagent, with at least 5 micrograms obtained per sample. For every donor, an aliquot of PBMCs went through flow cytometry to measure the percentages of naive CD45RAhigh/CD27high T cells. The clonotype was recovered from a woman between 25 and 40 years old in good health. Source material: blood. The chain is encoded by TRBV12-3 or TRBV12-4 joined to TRBJ2-7, and 9 junction bases match TRBD1. The CDR3 protein sequence reads: CASSLWGTGTEQYF. The DNA reads TGTGCCAGCAGTTTATGGGGGACAGGGACCGAGCAGTACTTC.